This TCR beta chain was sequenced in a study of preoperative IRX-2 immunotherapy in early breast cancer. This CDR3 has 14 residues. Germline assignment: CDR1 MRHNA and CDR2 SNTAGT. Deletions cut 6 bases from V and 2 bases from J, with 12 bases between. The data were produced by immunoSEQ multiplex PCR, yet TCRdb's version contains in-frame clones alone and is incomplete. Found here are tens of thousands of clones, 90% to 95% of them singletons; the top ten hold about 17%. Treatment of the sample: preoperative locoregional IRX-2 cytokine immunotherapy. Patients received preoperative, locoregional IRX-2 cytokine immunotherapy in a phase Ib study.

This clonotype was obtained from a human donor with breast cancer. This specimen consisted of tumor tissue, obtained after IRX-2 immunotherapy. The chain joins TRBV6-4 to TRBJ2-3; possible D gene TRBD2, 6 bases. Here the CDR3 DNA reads TGTGCCAGCAGCCGGGACTTCTTCACAGATACGCAGTATTTT. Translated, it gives CASSRDFFTDTQYF.